This is a list of T cell receptor beta chains from one sample in a study of metastatic and nonmetastatic thyroid tumors. TCRdb used MiXCR to call clones anew from the PCR reads. The sample yields tens of thousands of clones, around 20% seen once. Sequencing was done on a sample of adjacent normal tissue. The receptor set was obtained from a female donor with papillary thyroid cancer or a benign thyroid nodule (not recorded which). Some clones in this sample may be carry-over from other donors' samples. CDR3s leave out the opening cysteine and the closing phenylalanine or tryptophan. D genes are given only for firm matches.

d_gene: TRBD2
j_gene: TRBJ2-1
v_gene: TRBV24-1
CDR3aa: ATPTPAGGSYNEQF

d_gene: NA
j_gene: TRBJ2-7
v_gene: TRBV5-5
CDR3aa: ASSWGQREQY

d_gene: NA
j_gene: TRBJ2-1
v_gene: TRBV7-9
CDR3aa: ASRGYNEQF

d_gene: NA
j_gene: TRBJ2-3
v_gene: TRBV6-2/TRBV6-3
CDR3aa: ASLRPGRSTDTQY

d_gene: NA
j_gene: TRBJ1-1
v_gene: TRBV10-3
CDR3aa: AIGGTVNTEAF

d_gene: NA
j_gene: TRBJ2-7
v_gene: TRBV9
CDR3aa: ASSPSTVAGEQY

d_gene: TRBD2
j_gene: TRBJ2-7
v_gene: TRBV5-4
CDR3aa: ASSSSGGTYEQY

d_gene: NA
j_gene: TRBJ2-1
v_gene: TRBV27
CDR3aa: ASEASSGSANEQF

d_gene: NA
j_gene: TRBJ2-3
v_gene: TRBV20-1
CDR3aa: SAYSGVFTDTQY

d_gene: NA
j_gene: TRBJ1-2
v_gene: TRBV2
CDR3aa: ASSESPTALG

d_gene: NA
j_gene: TRBJ1-3
v_gene: TRBV12-3/TRBV12-4
CDR3aa: SSIRGLNTIY

d_gene: NA
j_gene: TRBJ1-3
v_gene: TRBV11-1
CDR3aa: ASSRRGYSGNTIY

d_gene: TRBD2
j_gene: TRBJ2-3
v_gene: TRBV7-3
CDR3aa: ASSLGGAITDTQY

d_gene: NA
j_gene: TRBJ2-2
v_gene: TRBV12-3/TRBV12-4
CDR3aa: ASSLSGARGELF

d_gene: TRBD1
j_gene: TRBJ1-1
v_gene: TRBV20-1
CDR3aa: SANLNRGRANTEAF

d_gene: NA
j_gene: TRBJ1-4
v_gene: TRBV12-5
CDR3aa: ASGLAPRTNEKLF

d_gene: NA
j_gene: TRBJ2-5
v_gene: TRBV6-1
CDR3aa: ASLGDQGTQY

d_gene: NA
j_gene: TRBJ1-5
v_gene: TRBV19
CDR3aa: ASRRGQPQH

d_gene: NA
j_gene: TRBJ2-2
v_gene: TRBV6-1
CDR3aa: ASLTTTRELF

d_gene: NA
j_gene: TRBJ2-1
v_gene: TRBV10-3
CDR3aa: AISGGDLGYYEQF

d_gene: NA
j_gene: TRBJ2-5
v_gene: TRBV6-1
CDR3aa: ASIPARKVWGGSQETQY

d_gene: TRBD2
j_gene: TRBJ2-1
v_gene: TRBV6-2/TRBV6-3
CDR3aa: ASSYGLAGVSNEQF

d_gene: TRBD1
j_gene: TRBJ1-1
v_gene: TRBV6-1
CDR3aa: ASSRTGVNTEAF

d_gene: NA
j_gene: TRBJ2-1
v_gene: TRBV18
CDR3aa: ASSRTDNEQF

d_gene: TRBD1
j_gene: TRBJ1-2
v_gene: TRBV20-1
CDR3aa: SARGGGAYGYT

d_gene: NA
j_gene: TRBJ1-4
v_gene: TRBV2
CDR3aa: ASRLQLPNEKLF

d_gene: NA
j_gene: TRBJ2-7
v_gene: TRBV14
CDR3aa: ASSPSTGRGKYEQY

d_gene: NA
j_gene: TRBJ2-3
v_gene: TRBV20-1
CDR3aa: SARDPRLASTYTHY

d_gene: TRBD1
j_gene: TRBJ1-6
v_gene: TRBV12-3/TRBV12-4
CDR3aa: ASSANPGTGRPGSPLH

d_gene: NA
j_gene: TRBJ1-2
v_gene: TRBV5-1
CDR3aa: ASSLTGIGDYGYT

d_gene: TRBD2
j_gene: TRBJ2-1
v_gene: TRBV7-2
CDR3aa: ASSLAGGVSYNEQF

d_gene: NA
j_gene: TRBJ1-2
v_gene: TRBV19
CDR3aa: ASSIATTYGYT

d_gene: NA
j_gene: TRBJ1-6
v_gene: TRBV19
CDR3aa: ASSIGGAQNSPLH

d_gene: NA
j_gene: TRBJ1-1
v_gene: TRBV19
CDR3aa: ARNREFISGASMNTEAF

d_gene: NA
j_gene: TRBJ2-1
v_gene: TRBV3-1
CDR3aa: ATLGSSYNEQF

d_gene: NA
j_gene: TRBJ2-3
v_gene: TRBV20-1
CDR3aa: SVTGPGLTDTQY

d_gene: NA
j_gene: TRBJ2-7
v_gene: TRBV11-2
CDR3aa: ASSLWTVLEQY

d_gene: NA
j_gene: TRBJ2-1
v_gene: TRBV4-2
CDR3aa: ASSQEVFGLKDEQF

d_gene: TRBD2
j_gene: TRBJ2-1
v_gene: TRBV9
CDR3aa: ASSVGIAGVYNEQF

d_gene: NA
j_gene: TRBJ2-7
v_gene: TRBV10-3
CDR3aa: AISELWDSSYEQY

d_gene: NA
j_gene: TRBJ2-7
v_gene: TRBV6-1
CDR3aa: ASSGTVEQY

d_gene: NA
j_gene: TRBJ1-1
v_gene: TRBV10-3
CDR3aa: PISESILEGRRTTEAF

d_gene: NA
j_gene: TRBJ1-2
v_gene: TRBV5-1
CDR3aa: ASSLGPSTGGHT

d_gene: NA
j_gene: TRBJ2-5
v_gene: TRBV18
CDR3aa: ASSPRAGQETQY

d_gene: TRBD1
j_gene: TRBJ1-1
v_gene: TRBV29-1
CDR3aa: SVGGRTNTEAF